The 12 T cell receptor beta chains reported below all come from one sample, sequenced in a study of shared clonotypes between healthy human individuals. Only CD45RO-negative cells positively selected for CCR7 counted as naive CD8 cells, so terminally differentiated effector memory CD45RA+ cells were excluded. TCRdb's table, derived via immunoSEQ multiplex PCR, lists solely in-frame clones and lacks some. The data contain about 590,000 clones, over 95% of them singletons. Sequencing was performed on naive CD8+ T cells sorted from blood. All receptors come from a woman in her 30s in good health.

The gene calls are TRBV19 and TRBJ1-5; 10 nucleotides match TRBD1. The CDR3 is made up of 17 amino acids. Looked up from germline, CDR1 is LNHDA and CDR2 is SQIVND (reference sequence). J lost 0 bases, V lost 9 bases, and 11 bases had no gene match. In nucleotides, the CDR3 is TGTGCCAGCAGACCGGGACAGGGGCTTTATAGCAATCAGCCCCAGCATTTT. This translates into CASRPGQGLYSNQPQHF.

The chain links TRBV27 to TRBJ2-3; 10 nucleotides line up with TRBD2. The CDR3 is made up of 13 amino acids. The V gene's germline CDR1 is MNHEY and CDR2 SMNVEV (reference sequence). V shed 8 bases and J 6 bases; nucleotides not matched to a gene: 5. This CDR3 reads CASRGLASDTQYF. CDR3 in DNA: TGTGCCAGCCGGGGACTAGCGAGCGATACGCAGTATTTT.

The chain links TRBV13 to TRBJ2-1; 10 nucleotides agree with TRBD2. CDR1 is PRHDT and CDR2 is FYEKMQ in the germline V gene (reference sequence). The CDR3 is made up of 16 amino acids. V was clipped by 1 base and J by 3 bases; unmatched bases: 3. The DNA for the CDR3 is TGTGCCAGCAGCTTAGAGGCTAGCGGGAGCTACAATGAGCAGTTCTTC. This sequence encodes CASSLEASGSYNEQFF.

The genes are TRBV28 and TRBJ2-5; 10 positions match TRBD1. V lost 4 bases, J lost 5 bases, and 19 bases stayed unmatched. Germline CDR1 is MDHEN and CDR2 is SYDVKM. The CDR3 runs 19 residues. The CDR3 DNA reads as TGTGCCAGCAGTTGGCCAGGGACAGGGGCCTTTTCTGATGGGGAGACCCAGTACTTC. Its translation: CASSWPGTGAFSDGETQYF.

The chain combines TRBV28 with TRBJ2-3; D is unresolved. Per germline, CDR1 MDHEN and CDR2 SYDVKM. V lost 5 bases and J lost 2, with 17 bases in between. This CDR3 contains 16 residues. CDR3 residues: CASSMPREKYTDTQYF. CDR3 bases: TGTGCCAGCAGTATGCCTAGGGAAAAATACACAGATACGCAGTATTTT.

The V gene is TRBV13, the J gene TRBJ2-1, with 7 bases identical to TRBD2. Germline CDR1 is PRHDT and CDR2 is FYEKMQ (reference sequence). Trimming removed 1 base from V and 0 bases from J; junction bases left unmatched: 3. The CDR3 has 16 residues. Here the CDR3 DNA reads TGTGCCAGCAGCTTAGCGGGAGGTTTCTCCTACAATGAGCAGTTCTTC. It codes for CASSLAGGFSYNEQFF.

The CDR3 DNA reads TGCAGCGTAGATGGGATACAGGGTTTATATGGCTACACCTTC. Translation: CSVDGIQGLYGYTF. The rearrangement uses TRBV29-1 and TRBJ1-2; D is possibly TRBD1 (6 bases). Trimming took off 6 bases at V and 5 bases at J, with 19 bases between the two ends. The V gene's germline CDR1 is SQVTM and CDR2 ANQGSEA. The CDR3 is 14 residues long.

The V gene is TRBV13, the J gene TRBJ1-1; D possibly corresponds to TRBD1 (5 bases). Germline V gene lookup returns CDR1 PRHDT and CDR2 FYEKMQ (reference sequence). The germline V and J ends were trimmed by 0 bases and 4 bases, with 12 bases remaining between them. This CDR3 comprises 15 residues. CDR3 bases: TGTGCCAGCAGCTTAGGCCAGGGTTCGGCCACTGAAGCTTTCTTT. It yields the protein CASSLGQGSATEAFF.

V is TRBV5-4 and J is TRBJ2-3, with 11 bases fitting TRBD1. Germline CDR1 is SGHNT and CDR2 is YYREEE (reference sequence). The V segment lost 1 base and the J segment 3 bases; nucleotides outside the gene matches: 13. This CDR3 spans 19 amino acids. This chain's CDR3 is CASSLSRTGGIADTDTQYF. In DNA form, the CDR3 reads TGTGCCAGCAGCTTGAGCAGGACAGGGGGCATAGCTGATACAGATACGCAGTATTTT.

Note on this clone: This CDR3 is also generated by other DNA sequences in the sample. This sequence joins TRBV27 and TRBJ1-5; D ambiguous. This CDR3 is built from 14 residues. Per the germline V gene, CDR1 is MNHEY and CDR2 is SMNVEV (reference sequence). The ends were cut back, 3 bases at V and 1 base at J, with 7 bases in the middle. The CDR3 is CASSLAGSNQPQHF. CDR3 coding DNA: TGTGCCAGCAGTTTGGCGGGAAGCAATCAGCCCCAGCATTTT.

The V and J genes are TRBV6-5 and TRBJ2-5; the match to TRBD2 covers 9 bases. This CDR3 has 16 residues. Germline CDR1 is MNHEY and CDR2 is SVGAGI. The trim removed 2 bases at V and 7 bases at J, leaving 11 bases unmatched. For the CDR3, the DNA is TGTGCCAGCAGTTACGAAGCGGGAGGACGTTTTCGGACCCAGTACTTC. Residues: CASSYEAGGRFRTQYF.

This chain connects TRBV13 to TRBJ1-1, with D tentatively TRBD1 (5 bases). The CDR3 length is 16 residues. Germline V gives CDR1 PRHDT, CDR2 FYEKMQ (reference sequence). Trimming took 0 bases from V and 4 from J, leaving 15 bases between them. As DNA, the CDR3 is TGTGCCAGCAGCTTAGGCCGGGCAGGGCCTGGCACTGAAGCTTTCTTT. Its translation is CASSLGRAGPGTEAFF.